This is a list of T cell receptor beta chains from one sample in a study of blood T cell repertoires in COVID-19. Assay: immunoSEQ multiplex PCR; the TCRdb copy retains only in-frame clones and omits some. This repertoire shows roughly 120,000 clones, more than 65% found once; its top ten account for about 4.1%. The sequenced material came from peripheral blood. The receptors originated from a woman aged 80 or over with acute or convalescent COVID-19. Each CDR3 is given with its conserved first and last residue. D genes are given only for firm matches. Expanded clones get a size class; other rows say once, few or many, or leave the size out.

j_call v_call d_call clone_size cdr3_nt cdr3_aa
TRBJ1-3 TRBV2 - - TGTGCCAGCAGTGCGGGACATTCCGGAAACACCATATATTTT CASSAGHSGNTIYF
TRBJ2-2 TRBV5-6 TRBD1 - TGTGCCAGCAGCTTGGAGGACAGGGGGCGTACCGGGGAGCTGTTTTTT CASSLEDRGRTGELFF
TRBJ2-2 TRBV6-6 TRBD2 - TGTGCCAGCAGAGCCGGGACTAGCGGGATCGGCGGGGAGCTGTTTTTT CASRAGTSGIGGELFF
TRBJ1-2 TRBV20-1 TRBD1 - TGCAGTGCTAGTATAGGACAGGGCACCTCTAACTATGGCTACACCTTC CSASIGQGTSNYGYTF
TRBJ2-3 TRBV5-4 TRBD1 - TGTGCCAGCAGCACTGGTGGGGACAGGGGGACAGATACGCAGTATTTT CASSTGGDRGTDTQYF
TRBJ1-4 TRBV9 - once TGTGCCAGCAGCGTAGGTACGGGGAACCCCACAACTAATGAAAAACTGTTTTTT CASSVGTGNPTTNEKLFF
TRBJ1-2 TRBV7-2 TRBD1 - TGTGCCAGCAGCCCAGACAGGGAGTATGGCTACACCTTC CASSPDREYGYTF
TRBJ2-2 TRBV27 TRBD1 - TGTGCCAGCAGCTCGGGGACAGGGGCTCAGGACACCGGGGAGCTGTTTTTT CASSSGTGAQDTGELFF
TRBJ2-5 TRBV10-1 TRBD1 - TGCGCCAGCAGGACAGGGTCGGTGGAAGAGACCCAGTACTTC CASRTGSVEETQYF
TRBJ1-5 TRBV5-8 TRBD1 - TGTGCCAGCAGCCGCACGGGACAGGGGGGTACGCGGCCCCAGCATTTT CASSRTGQGGTRPQHF
TRBJ2-7 TRBV7-2 TRBD1 once TGTGCCAGCAGCTTAAACAGGGGGCCCTACGAGCAGTACTTC CASSLNRGPYEQYF
TRBJ1-4 TRBV28 TRBD1 - TGTGCCAGCATTCCGGGACAGGGACTCCGCAATGAAAAACTGTTTTTT CASIPGQGLRNEKLFF
TRBJ2-7 TRBV10-3 TRBD1 once TGTGCCATCGCCTTGTCCGCGACACCAACAGGGGCCTACGAGCAGTACTTC CAIALSATPTGAYEQYF
TRBJ2-3 TRBV30 TRBD2 few TGTGCCTGGAGTGTAGGACTAGCGGGAGGAACTAGCACAGATACGCAGTATTTT CAWSVGLAGGTSTDTQYF
TRBJ2-2 TRBV4-3 TRBD1 once TGCGCCAGCAGCCAAGATCACGGGCGACAGGGGGTTCTAGCGAACACCGGGGAGCTGTTTTTT CASSQDHGRQGVLANTGELFF
TRBJ2-1 TRBV11-2 - - TGTGCCAGCAGCTTCGCGGGTGGGAGCTCCTACAATGAGCAGTTCTTC CASSFAGGSSYNEQFF
TRBJ2-3 TRBV6-1 - - TGTGCCAGCAGTGAAAGTCCGGGGACAACAGATACGCAGTATTTT CASSESPGTTDTQYF
TRBJ2-7 TRBV2 TRBD1 - TGTGCCAGCAGCCAGACAGGGGGCCCCTACGAGCAGTACTTC CASSQTGGPYEQYF
TRBJ2-5 TRBV7-2 - - TGTGCCAGCAGCGCTATCTTGTGGTATCAAAAGAAAGAGACCCAGTACTTC CASSAILWYQKKETQYF
TRBJ2-2 TRBV7-2 TRBD2 - TGTGCCAGCAGCTTCGTAGCGGGAGCCCGCGGCACCGGGGAGCTGTTTTTT CASSFVAGARGTGELFF
TRBJ1-5 TRBV6-5 - - TGTGCCAGCACCCCACCGGGAGACAATCAGCCCCAGCATTTT CASTPPGDNQPQHF
TRBJ1-2 TRBV15 - - TGTGCCACCAGCAGAGATCGGGTAGGAGGGGGCTACACCTTC CATSRDRVGGGYTF
TRBJ1-2 TRBV5-1 - - TGCGCCAGCAGCTCCCGGGGGGCGGGCTATGGCTACACCTTC CASSSRGAGYGYTF
TRBJ2-2 TRBV19 TRBD2 - TGTGCCAGTAGTAATTTAAGAGGCGGGAGGGCCCCGGGGACCGGGGAGCTGTTTTTT CASSNLRGGRAPGTGELFF
TRBJ1-2 TRBV30 TRBD1 - TGTGCCTGGAGTGTTGCTTCGGCAGGGGGCATCAACTATGGCTACACCTTC CAWSVASAGGINYGYTF
TRBJ2-3 TRBV4-3 TRBD2 - TGCGCCAGCAGCCAAGATCCTAGCGGGAGGGTCACAGATACGCAGTATTTT CASSQDPSGRVTDTQYF
TRBJ2-3 TRBV9 - - TGTGCCAGCAGCGTAAACTTGGGCACAGATACGCAGTATTTT CASSVNLGTDTQYF
TRBJ1-1 TRBV5-1 - once TGCGCCAGCAGCTCCCGAACAGGTACGAACACTGAAGCTTTCTTT CASSSRTGTNTEAFF
TRBJ1-2 TRBV6-5 TRBD1 once TGTGCCAGCAGTTACACAGGACAGGGGGTTATTTATGGCTACACCTTC CASSYTGQGVIYGYTF
TRBJ2-1 TRBV9 TRBD1 - TGTGCCAGCAGCCAGACAGGGGGCTCACACAATGAGCAGTTCTTC CASSQTGGSHNEQFF
TRBJ2-1 TRBV19 TRBD2 once TGTGCCAGTAGGATAAGCGGGAGCTCCTACAATGAGCAGTTCTTC CASRISGSSYNEQFF
TRBJ2-3 TRBV7-2 TRBD2 - TGTGCCAGCAGCTTAGTGGGGCTGGGACTAGCGGGGGGCACAGATACGCAGTATTTT CASSLVGLGLAGGTDTQYF
TRBJ1-1 TRBV18 - - TGTGCCAGCTCACCTGAGGATCTGCTGTCCACTGAAGCTTTCTTT CASSPEDLLSTEAFF
TRBJ1-5 TRBV9 - - TGTGCCAGCAGCGTAGTGGGGGGGGATCAGCCCCAGCATTTT CASSVVGGDQPQHF
TRBJ1-2 TRBV9 - - TGTGCCAGCAGCGTATTGACAGCCGCTCCTGGGGGCTACACCTTC CASSVLTAAPGGYTF
TRBJ2-3 TRBV4-3 TRBD2 - TGCGCCAGCAGCTCAAGACTAGCGGGAGGGCCCTATACGCAGTATTTT CASSSRLAGGPYTQYF
TRBJ1-1 TRBV6-5 - - TGTGCCAGCAGTTGGGTCGGGACATTGAACACTGAAGCTTTCTTT CASSWVGTLNTEAFF
TRBJ2-1 TRBV9 TRBD2 - TGTGCCAGCAGTCGTAGCGGGGAGCCCCCCAATGAGCAGTTCTTC CASSRSGEPPNEQFF
TRBJ1-5 TRBV20-1 - - TGCAGTGCTAGTATAGGAGAGGGCAATCAGCCCCAGCATTTT CSASIGEGNQPQHF
TRBJ2-6 TRBV18 TRBD2 - TGTGCCAGCTCACTAATGGCCGGGACTACTGGGGCCAACGTCCTGACTTTC CASSLMAGTTGANVLTF
TRBJ1-5 TRBV28 TRBD1 once TGTGCCAGCAGTTTCGGGACAGCGCTGTTGAATAGCAATCAGCCCCAGCATTTT CASSFGTALLNSNQPQHF
TRBJ2-7 TRBV6-5 - - TGTGCCAGCACCCCGTCGGTAAACGGGGGCGAGCAGTACTTC CASTPSVNGGEQYF
TRBJ2-7 TRBV30 - - TGTGCCTGGAGTGTACTGGGGCGTGGAGCCTACGAGCAGTACTTC CAWSVLGRGAYEQYF
TRBJ1-4 TRBV9 TRBD1 once TGTGCCAGCAGTCGTGGAACAGGGGGCGGATTAAATGAAAAACTGTTTTTT CASSRGTGGGLNEKLFF
TRBJ1-2 TRBV5-3 TRBD1 - TGTGCCAGAAGCTTGGTTTCACCATCCGGGACAGGGGGCCTAAGGTGCTCCGGGGATGGCTACACCTTC CARSLVSPSGTGGLRCSGDGYTF
TRBJ1-2 TRBV29-1 TRBD1 - TGCAGCGTGGGACAGGGAACTTATGGCTACACCTTC CSVGQGTYGYTF
TRBJ1-1 TRBV7-8 - - TGTGCCAGCAGCTTAGTAACGGGGGGGAACACTGAAGCTTTCTTT CASSLVTGGNTEAFF
TRBJ2-7 TRBV6-5 TRBD1 few TGTGCCAGCAGAACGGGACAGTTCTACGAGCAGTACTTC CASRTGQFYEQYF
TRBJ1-6 TRBV9 - - TGTGCCAGCAGCGTAGGGGGGGGTTCGAATTCACCCCTCCACTTT CASSVGGGSNSPLHF
TRBJ1-1 TRBV6-5 - - TGTGCCAGCAGTTCGGGTGGGACTGAAGCTTTCTTT CASSSGGTEAFF
TRBJ1-2 TRBV16 TRBD1 once TGTGCCAGCAGCCACACCAGACAGGGGGGTGGCTACACCTTC CASSHTRQGGGYTF
TRBJ1-4 TRBV19 - - TGTGCCAGTAGTACGACGGGACTTAGGACCCTGTTTTTT CASSTTGLRTLFF
TRBJ2-2 TRBV9 TRBD2 - TGTGCCAGCAGCGTAGCGGTCGGGAGGGCCGGGGAGCTGTTTTTT CASSVAVGRAGELFF